The 14 T cell receptor beta chains given below trace back to one sample, sequenced in a study of shared clonotypes between healthy human individuals. Naive CD8 cells were CD45RO-negative, positively selected for CCR7, excluding terminally differentiated effector memory CD45RA+ cells. This table comes from immunoSEQ multiplex PCR, and its TCRdb copy is limited to in-frame clones, with some not included. Among just over 2,000,000 clones listed, about 95% were seen once. Sequencing input: naive CD8+ T cells sorted from blood. The receptor source for this set is a man aged 18-30 years in good health.

V and J are TRBV30 and TRBJ2-3; D ambiguous. The germline CDR1 and CDR2 sequences are GTSNPN and SVGIG (reference sequence). V shed 0 bases and J shed 1 base, with 8 bases lying between them. The CDR3 length is 14 residues. The CDR3 region is CAWSVGWRTDTQYF. The CDR3 DNA reads TGTGCCTGGAGTGTAGGGTGGCGCACAGATACGCAGTATTTT.

The CDR3 DNA is TGCGCCAGCAGCCCCCGGGTTAGCGGGGGATCCTACGAGCAGTACTTC. Its translation is CASSPRVSGGSYEQYF. This rearrangement joins TRBV4-1 to TRBJ2-7, with TRBD2 matching over 9 bases. There are 16 residues in the CDR3. V lost 4 bases, J lost 1 base, and 8 bases stayed unmatched. Per the germline V gene, CDR1 is MGHRA and CDR2 is YSYEKL.

V gene TRBV4-3 combines with J gene TRBJ2-7; possible D gene TRBD1, 5 bases. CDR3 length equals 16 residues. Germline assignment: CDR1 LGHNA and CDR2 YSLEER. V was shortened by 0 bases and J by 5 bases, with 17 bases between the two germline ends. The CDR3 spells CASSQDGPGYRNEQYF. CDR3 coding DNA: TGCGCCAGCAGCCAAGATGGACCAGGGTATCGGAACGAGCAGTACTTC.

The rearrangement links TRBV30 to TRBJ1-1; D not resolved. V lost 8 bases to trimming and J lost 1 base, with 8 bases between them. Germline-derived CDR1 and CDR2 are GTSNPN and SVGIG (reference sequence). The CDR3 has 11 amino acids. The DNA for the CDR3 is TGTGCCCCCCGGGAGAACACTGAAGCTTTCTTT. Protein product: CAPRENTEAFF.

CDR3 sequence reads: CASSPGNIQYF. The CDR3 nucleotides read TGTGCCAGCTCACCCGGTAACATTCAGTACTTC. The V gene is TRBV18, the J gene TRBJ2-4; no firm D call. The CDR3 contains 11 residues. Trimming left V 3 bases short and J 7 bases short, with 4 bases between. Germline V gene lookup returns CDR1 KGHSH and CDR2 LQKENI.

The genes are TRBV11-2 and TRBJ2-5, with a weak D call TRBD1 (5 bases). V was trimmed by 0 bases and J by 5 bases, leaving 13 bases between them. Looked up from germline, CDR1 is SGHAT and CDR2 is FQNNGV. The CDR3 has 15 residues. The CDR3 DNA is TGTGCCAGCAGCTTAGATAAGGGGTTAGTGGAGACCCAGTACTTC. Translating it yields CASSLDKGLVETQYF.

The chain has TRBV4-3 and TRBJ2-2; D gene uncertain. Germline loops: CDR1 LGHNA, CDR2 YSLEER. There are 15 residues in the CDR3. V gave up 4 bases and J gave up 4 bases, with 13 bases separating them. DNA for the CDR3: TGCGCCAGCAGCCGGGCCCCAATCGCCACCGGGGAGCTGTTTTTT. Protein: CASSRAPIATGELFF.

The chain links TRBV6-1 to TRBJ2-3; 7 bases are a match to TRBD1. J gave up 2 bases and V 3 bases, and 8 bases lay outside the gene matches. The CDR3 runs 16 residues. Germline assignment: CDR1 MNHNS and CDR2 SASEGT. CDR3 sequence (DNA): TGTGCCAGCAGTGAGAACAGGGGTTTAGTCACAGATACGCAGTATTTT. It specifies CASSENRGLVTDTQYF.

The genes are TRBV7-9 and TRBJ2-5; D could derive from TRBD1 or TRBD2 (5 bases each). V lost 1 base and J 5 bases, leaving 11 bases between the germline ends. The CDR3 is 14 amino acids. The germline gives CDR1 SEHNR, CDR2 FQNEAQ (reference sequence). The CDR3 DNA reads as TGTGCCAGCAGCTTAGATTTCGGGGCGGAGACCCAGTACTTC. Translated, it gives CASSLDFGAETQYF.

The V gene is TRBV9, the J gene TRBJ2-3; D ambiguous. This CDR3 has 12 residues. From germline, CDR1 is SGDLS and CDR2 YYNGEE. V gave up 3 bases and J gave up 6 bases, with 8 bases separating them. Written as DNA, the CDR3 is TGTGCCAGCAGCGATCTACGGGATACGCAGTATTTT. Translating gives CASSDLRDTQYF.

This clone came up once. The rearrangement links TRBV28 to TRBJ2-1, with 8 bases lining up with TRBD2. With V trimmed by 8 bases and J by 2 bases, 5 bases remained unmatched. CDR1 and CDR2 from the germline V gene are MDHEN and SYDVKM. This CDR3 has 14 residues. The DNA of the CDR3 is TGTGCCAGCGCCGGCGGGGGGCCCTACAATGAGCAGTTCTTC. This gives the protein CASAGGGPYNEQFF. The entire variable domain, with the rest obtained from reference TRBV28 and TRBJ2-1, is as follows: DVKVTQSSRYLVKRTGEKVFLECVQDMDHENMFWYRQDPGLGLRLIYFSYDVKMKEKGDIPEGYSVSREKKERFSLILESASTNQTSMYLCASAGGGPYNEQFFGPGTRLTVL.

The gene calls are TRBV27 and TRBJ2-4, with 9 bases identical to TRBD2. Germline assignment: CDR1 MNHEY and CDR2 SMNVEV (reference sequence). V trimming: 8 bases; J trimming: 0 bases; junction bases outside the gene matches: 5. This CDR3 comprises 15 residues. CDR3 residues: CASGRAGGAKNIQYF. In DNA, the CDR3 is TGTGCCAGCGGGCGAGCGGGGGGAGCCAAAAACATTCAGTACTTC.

The chain combines TRBV6-9 with TRBJ2-7; maybe TRBD2 (5 bases). Germline loops: CDR1 MNHGY, CDR2 SVAAGI. V was shortened by 3 bases and J by 7 bases, with 22 bases between the two germline ends. CDR3 length equals 16 residues. The CDR3 here is CASSYPRPPRTGEQYF. CDR3 sequence (DNA): TGTGCCAGCAGTTACCCAAGGCCCCCCCGGACGGGGGAGCAGTACTTC.

The V and J genes are TRBV7-8 and TRBJ2-2; TRBD2 agrees at 10 bases. The CDR3 totals 16 residues. V lost 5 bases and J lost 5; bases outside the gene matches: 8. CDR1 SGHVS and CDR2 FQNEAQ come from the germline V gene. The DNA of the CDR3 is TGTGCCAGCAGCCTTATAGCGGGAGGAGGGACCGGGGAGCTGTTTTTT. Amino acid sequence: CASSLIAGGGTGELFF.